The entry below gives a single T cell receptor (beta chain) sequence along with its context. The sample originates from a study of T cells in Graves' hyperthyroidism and ophthalmopathy. This CDR3 spans 15 amino acids. CDR1 is LNHDA and CDR2 is SQIVND in the germline V gene (reference sequence). V was cut by 3 bases and J by 4 bases, with 12 bases left in between. What was amplified from RNA transcripts were TCR beta CDR3 regions. TCR CDR3 regions were first amplified by RT-PCR with HTBI primers. TCRdb re-called the multiplex PCR reads with MiXCR, one entry per CDR3 protein. This sample yields 300,000 or so distinct CDR3 sequences, of which around a sixth are seen a single time; roughly a third belongs to the top ten.

The material sequenced was blood. The receptor was isolated from a man aged 30 to 45 with Graves' hyperthyroidism. The chain carries TRBV19 and TRBJ2-2; perhaps TRBD2 as D (6 bases). The CDR3 DNA sequence: TGTGCCAGTAGTATGGAGGGCCGGGGCACCGGGGAGCTGTTTTTT. It is translated as CASSMEGRGTGELFF.